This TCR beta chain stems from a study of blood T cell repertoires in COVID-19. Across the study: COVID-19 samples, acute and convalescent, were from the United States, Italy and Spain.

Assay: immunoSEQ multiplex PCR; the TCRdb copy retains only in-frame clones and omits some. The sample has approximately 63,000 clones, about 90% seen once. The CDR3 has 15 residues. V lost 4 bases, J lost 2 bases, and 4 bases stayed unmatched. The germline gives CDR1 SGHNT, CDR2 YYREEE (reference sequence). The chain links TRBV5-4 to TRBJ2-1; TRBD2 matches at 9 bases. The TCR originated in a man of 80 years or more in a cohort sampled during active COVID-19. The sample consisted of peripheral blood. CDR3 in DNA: TGTGCCAGCAGCCAGACTAGCGGAACCTACAATGAGCAGTTCTTC. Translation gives CASSQTSGTYNEQFF.